The 20 T cell receptor beta chains presented below share a single source sample, sequenced in a study of T cell changes during pregnancy in multiple sclerosis. The method was immunoSEQ multiplex PCR; TCRdb's version includes in-frame clones alone and lacks a portion of them. The sample holds under 50,000 clones, almost 95% seen once. The starting material was CD4+ T cells from peripheral blood mononuclear cells, obtained in the second trimester of pregnancy. These receptors were collected from a female donor in good health, enrolled as a control in a pregnancy study.

J is TRBJ1-2 and V is TRBV6-5, with a possible D match to TRBD1 (6 bases). The CDR3 consists of 11 residues. The V gene's germline CDR1 is MNHEY and CDR2 SVGAGI. The V and J ends lost 4 bases and 9 bases respectively, with 9 bases between them. CDR3 sequence reads: CASSSQGSYTF. The CDR3 coding sequence is TGTGCCAGCAGTTCACAGGGAAGCTACACCTTC.

The chain joins TRBV11-2 to TRBJ2-5; TRBD2 matches 8 bases. The length of the CDR3 is 15 residues. J lost 5 bases, V lost 3 bases, and 8 bases had no gene match. In germline, CDR1 is SGHAT, CDR2 FQNNGV. CDR3 amino acids: CASSFTFGGGETQYF. CDR3 DNA sequence: TGTGCCAGCAGCTTTACGTTCGGCGGGGGGGAGACCCAGTACTTC.

The J gene is TRBJ1-1, the V gene TRBV7-2; the D is unclear. With 1 base removed from V and 6 bases from J, the gap between germline ends came to 15 bases. From germline, CDR1 is SGHTA and CDR2 FQGNSA. CDR3 length: 15 residues. CDR3 nucleotide sequence: TGTGCCAGCAGCTTAGGTACGGGAAGGGATCCTGAAGCTTTCTTT. It codes for CASSLGTGRDPEAFF.

This clone was seen once. V and J are TRBV15 and TRBJ1-1; 8 bases align to TRBD1. Germline lookup yields CDR1 LNHNV and CDR2 YYDKDF (reference sequence). The CDR3 covers 13 residues. With 5 bases clipped from V and 4 bases from J, the junction kept 3 bases outside the gene matches. In nucleotides, the CDR3 is TGTGCCACCAGCTCGGACAGGGTCACTGAAGCTTTCTTT. This encodes CATSSDRVTEAFF.

This chain uses TRBV11-3 with TRBJ2-3; tentatively, D is TRBD2 (6 bases). V was clipped by 9 bases and J by 5 bases, with 15 bases between them. The germline CDR1 and CDR2 sequences are SGHNT and YENEEA. This CDR3 has 13 residues. The CDR3: CASAGGAGDTQYF. The CDR3, as DNA: TGTGCCAGTGCGGGCGGGGCCGGAGATACGCAGTATTTT.

The chain has TRBV7-6 and TRBJ1-6; 7 bases agree with TRBD1. Germline V gives CDR1 SGHVS, CDR2 FNYEAQ. The CDR3 sequence is 14 residues long. The trim removed 5 bases at V and 8 bases at J, leaving 6 bases unmatched. Here the CDR3 reads CASSANRGDSPLHF. CDR3 DNA: TGTGCCAGCAGCGCCAACAGGGGAGATTCACCCCTCCACTTT.

This chain connects TRBV19 to TRBJ2-7; TRBD1 agrees at 9 bases. Germline CDR1 reads LNHDA; CDR2 reads SQIVND (reference sequence). The CDR3 has 16 residues. The ends lost 1 base at V and 3 bases at J; junction bases unmatched: 7. Here the CDR3 DNA reads TGTGCCAGTAGTATAGGGGGCCGGACAGGGGTCTACGAGCAGTACTTC. Translated, it gives CASSIGGRTGVYEQYF.

This chain joins TRBV5-1 and TRBJ2-5; 8 bases map to TRBD1. The J call may be faulty, since TRBJ2-7 better matches the DNA end. CDR1 and CDR2 (germline): SGHRS, YFSETQ. This CDR3 contains 15 residues. The CDR3: CASSRTGKNNYEQYF. The CDR3 DNA is TGCGCCAGCAGCAGGACAGGGAAAAATAACTACGAGCAGTACTTC.

The V and J genes are TRBV19 and TRBJ1-2; a possible D gene is TRBD1 (5 bases). Germline-derived CDR1 and CDR2 are LNHDA and SQIVND (reference sequence). The CDR3 totals 14 residues. Trimming shortened V by 2 bases and J by 5 bases, and 12 bases separated the two germline ends. CDR3 amino acids: CASSISRQTYGYTF. The CDR3 nucleotides read TGTGCCAGTAGTATATCAAGACAGACTTATGGCTACACCTTC.

The CDR3 here is CASTPNGGGNSPLHF. The CDR3 nucleotides read TGTGCCAGTACCCCAAACGGGGGAGGGAATTCACCCCTCCACTTT. The chain is built from TRBV19 and TRBJ1-6, with a possible D match to TRBD1 (5 bases). This CDR3 has 15 residues. Germline V CDR1 and CDR2: LNHDA, SQIVND (reference sequence). V was clipped by 7 bases and J by 7 bases, with 17 bases between them.

The DNA of the CDR3 is TGTGCCAGCAGCTTGAGGGGGACGGGAAACACTGAAGCTTTCTTT. Translating gives CASSLRGTGNTEAFF. The V gene is TRBV5-8, the J gene TRBJ1-1; tentative D call: TRBD1 (6 bases). The length of the CDR3 is 15 residues. Deletions cut 1 base from V and 2 bases from J, with 12 bases between. Per the germline V gene, CDR1 is SGHTS and CDR2 is YDEGEE.

The chain carries TRBV5-4 and TRBJ2-1; 16 bases agree with TRBD2. V dropped 3 bases and J dropped 10; count of bases not matched to a gene: 7. The CDR3 length is 16 residues. Per germline, CDR1 SGHNT and CDR2 YYREEE (reference sequence). CDR3 nucleotide sequence: TGTGCCAGCAGCTCCGGGACTAGCGGGGGGGCTCACGAGCAGTTCTTC. This translates into CASSSGTSGGAHEQFF.

This clone was seen once. The rearrangement joins TRBV5-1 to TRBJ1-6, with 9 nucleotides matching TRBD1. The CDR3 totals 20 residues. V gave up 4 bases and J gave up 5 bases; unmatched junction bases: 19. In germline, CDR1 is SGHRS, CDR2 YFSETQ. The CDR3 coding sequence is TGCGCCAGCAGCCCAAAACCGGGACAGGGCAATTCTATAAATAATTCACCCCTCCACTTT. Amino acid sequence: CASSPKPGQGNSINNSPLHF.

The chain couples TRBV11-2 to TRBJ1-1; 8 bases fit TRBD1. The CDR3 spans 12 residues. V dropped 7 bases and J dropped 4; count of bases not matched to a gene: 2. In germline, CDR1 is SGHAT, CDR2 FQNNGV. CDR3 DNA sequence: TGTGCCAGCACTACAGGGGGCACTGAAGCTTTCTTT. It codes for CASTTGGTEAFF. Together with reference TRBV11-2 and TRBJ1-1, the CDR3 gives the full variable domain: EAGVAQSPRYKIIEKRQSVAFWCNPISGHATLYWYQQILGQGPKLLIQFQNNGVVDDSQLPKDRFSAERLKGVDSTLKIQPAKLEDSAVYLCASTTGGTEAFFGQGTRLTVV.

The rearrangement joins TRBV19 to TRBJ2-1; D possibly corresponds to TRBD1 (6 bases). V was cut by 5 bases and J by 12 bases, with 14 bases left in between. Germline loops: CDR1 LNHDA, CDR2 SQIVND (reference sequence). The CDR3 extends over 12 amino acids. CDR3 coding DNA: TGTGCCAGTAGTCCGGACAGTTCTTCGCAGTTCTTC. Its translation: CASSPDSSSQFF.

This chain links TRBV30 with TRBJ1-1, with D maybe TRBD1 (5 bases). V gave up 0 bases and J gave up 1 base, with 9 bases separating them. The CDR3 covers 14 residues. The germline CDR1 and CDR2 sequences are GTSNPN and SVGIG (reference sequence). CDR3 DNA sequence: TGTGCCTGGAGTGTTAGACAGAAGAACACTGAAGCTTTCTTT. Its translation: CAWSVRQKNTEAFF.

The chain links TRBV10-3 to TRBJ2-7; TRBD1 agrees at 8 bases. V gave up 5 bases and J gave up 0 bases; unmatched junction bases: 6. Germline loops: CDR1 ENHRY, CDR2 SYGVKD. The CDR3 length is 15 residues. The CDR3 loop reads CAISLGQGSSYEQYF. CDR3 sequence (DNA): TGTGCCATCAGTCTAGGACAGGGAAGCTCCTACGAGCAGTACTTC.

The chain recombines TRBV5-1 with TRBJ1-1, with D tentatively TRBD1 (5 bases). V lost 2 bases, J lost 10 bases, and 15 bases lay in between. This CDR3 contains 13 residues. Germline lookup yields CDR1 SGHRS and CDR2 YFSETQ. The CDR3 coding sequence is TGCGCCAGCAGCTTACCCTCGGGGGTCGTAGCTTTCTTT. It codes for CASSLPSGVVAFF.

This clone has a single count. CDR3 residues: CASSLDSAGVYNEQFF. The CDR3 bases are TGTGCCAGCAGCTTAGACTCAGCGGGGGTATACAATGAGCAGTTCTTC. The V call is TRBV7-2, the J call TRBJ2-1; 8 bases match TRBD2. The CDR3 loop spans 16 amino acids. Germline trimming cut 1 base from V and 4 bases from J; bases unmatched to any gene: 6. Germline lookup yields CDR1 SGHTA and CDR2 FQGNSA.

V and J are TRBV18 and TRBJ1-1; D may be TRBD1 (5 bases). Per the germline V gene, CDR1 is KGHSH and CDR2 is LQKENI. The CDR3 spans 15 residues. V lost 3 bases and J 2 bases, leaving 13 bases between the germline ends. The CDR3 loop is CASSPSGADNTEAFF. The CDR3 DNA is TGTGCCAGCTCACCTAGTGGGGCAGACAACACTGAAGCTTTCTTT.